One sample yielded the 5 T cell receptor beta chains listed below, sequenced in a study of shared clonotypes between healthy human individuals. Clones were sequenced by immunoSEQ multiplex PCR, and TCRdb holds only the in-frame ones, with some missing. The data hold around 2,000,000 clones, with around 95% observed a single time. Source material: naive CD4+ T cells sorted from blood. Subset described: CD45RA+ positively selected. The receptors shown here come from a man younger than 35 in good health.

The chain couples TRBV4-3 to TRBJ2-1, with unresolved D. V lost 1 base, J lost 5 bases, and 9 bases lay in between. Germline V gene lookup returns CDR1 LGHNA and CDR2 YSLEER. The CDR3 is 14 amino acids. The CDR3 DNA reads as TGCGCCAGCAGCCAAGTGATAGGGAACAATGAGCAGTTCTTC. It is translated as CASSQVIGNNEQFF.

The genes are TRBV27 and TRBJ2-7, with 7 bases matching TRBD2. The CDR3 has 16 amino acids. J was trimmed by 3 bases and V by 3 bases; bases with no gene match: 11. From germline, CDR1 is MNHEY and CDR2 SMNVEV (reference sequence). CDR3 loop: CASSFVPGGGIYEQYF. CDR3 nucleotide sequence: TGTGCCAGCAGTTTCGTCCCGGGGGGAGGTATCTACGAGCAGTACTTC.

The CDR3 here is CASSQDPQWGEQYF. The CDR3, as DNA: TGCGCCAGCAGCCAAGATCCCCAGTGGGGCGAGCAGTACTTC. The genes are TRBV4-3 and TRBJ2-7, with unresolved D. Trimming left V 0 bases short and J 6 bases short, with 12 bases between. This CDR3 region has 14 residues. CDR1 is LGHNA and CDR2 is YSLEER in the germline V gene.

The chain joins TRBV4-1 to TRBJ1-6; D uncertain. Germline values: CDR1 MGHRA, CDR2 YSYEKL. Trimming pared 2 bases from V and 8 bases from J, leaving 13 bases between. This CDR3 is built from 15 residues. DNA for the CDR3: TGCGCCAGCAGCCAAAATTCGGACGTCTATTCACCCCTCCACTTT. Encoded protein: CASSQNSDVYSPLHF.

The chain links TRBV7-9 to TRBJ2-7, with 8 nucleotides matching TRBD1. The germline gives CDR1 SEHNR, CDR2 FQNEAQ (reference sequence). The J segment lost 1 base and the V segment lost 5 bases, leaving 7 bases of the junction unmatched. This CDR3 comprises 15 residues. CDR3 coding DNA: TGTGCCAGCAGCGGAGGACAGGGTGGGTCCTACGAGCAGTACTTC. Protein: CASSGGQGGSYEQYF.